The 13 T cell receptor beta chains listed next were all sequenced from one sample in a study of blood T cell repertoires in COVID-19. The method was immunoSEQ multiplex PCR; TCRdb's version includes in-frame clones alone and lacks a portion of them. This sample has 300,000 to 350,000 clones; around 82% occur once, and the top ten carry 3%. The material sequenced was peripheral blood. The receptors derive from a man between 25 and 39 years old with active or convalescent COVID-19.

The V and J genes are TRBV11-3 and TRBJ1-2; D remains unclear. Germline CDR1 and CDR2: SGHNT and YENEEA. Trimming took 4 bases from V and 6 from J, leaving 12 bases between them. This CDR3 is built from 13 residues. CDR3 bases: TGTGCCAGCAGCTCGGCGGGCGGCGATGGCTACACCTTC. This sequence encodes CASSSAGGDGYTF.

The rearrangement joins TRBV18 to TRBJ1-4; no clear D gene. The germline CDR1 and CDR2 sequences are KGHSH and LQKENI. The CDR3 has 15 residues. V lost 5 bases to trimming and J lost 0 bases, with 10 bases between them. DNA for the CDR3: TGTGCCAGCTCAAGACCCGGGTCAACTAATGAAAAACTGTTTTTT. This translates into CASSRPGSTNEKLFF.

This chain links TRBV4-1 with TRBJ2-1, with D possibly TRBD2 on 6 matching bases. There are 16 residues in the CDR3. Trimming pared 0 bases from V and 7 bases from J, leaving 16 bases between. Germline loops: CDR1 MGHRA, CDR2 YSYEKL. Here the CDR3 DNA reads TGCGCCAGCAGCCAAGATCCGAGACTAGTGAGGAATGAGCAGTTCTTC. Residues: CASSQDPRLVRNEQFF.

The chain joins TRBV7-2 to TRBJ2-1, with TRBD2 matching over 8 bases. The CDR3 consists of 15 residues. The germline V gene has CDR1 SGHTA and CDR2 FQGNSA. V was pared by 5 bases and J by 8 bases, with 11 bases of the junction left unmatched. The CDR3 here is CASSLSGASLYEQFF. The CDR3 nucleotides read TGTGCCAGCAGCCTTAGCGGGGCGAGTTTGTATGAGCAGTTCTTC.

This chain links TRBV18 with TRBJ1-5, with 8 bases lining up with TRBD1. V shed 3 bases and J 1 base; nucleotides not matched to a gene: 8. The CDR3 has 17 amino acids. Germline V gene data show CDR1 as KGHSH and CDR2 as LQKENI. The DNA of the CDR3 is TGTGCCAGCTCACCCATTCCCAGGGGGCTCAGCAATCAGCCCCAGCATTTT. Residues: CASSPIPRGLSNQPQHF. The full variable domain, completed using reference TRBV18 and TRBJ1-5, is NAGVMQNPRHLVRRRGQEARLRCSPMKGHSHVYWYRQLPEEGLKFMVYLQKENIIDESGMPKERFSAEFPKEGPSILRIQQVVRGDSAAYFCASSPIPRGLSNQPQHFGDGTRLSIL.

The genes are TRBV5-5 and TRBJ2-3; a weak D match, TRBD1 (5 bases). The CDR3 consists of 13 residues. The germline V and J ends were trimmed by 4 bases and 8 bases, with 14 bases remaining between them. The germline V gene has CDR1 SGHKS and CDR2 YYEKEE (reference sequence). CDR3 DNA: TGTGCCAGCAGCACACCAGGACAAACTACGCAGTATTTT. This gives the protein CASSTPGQTTQYF.

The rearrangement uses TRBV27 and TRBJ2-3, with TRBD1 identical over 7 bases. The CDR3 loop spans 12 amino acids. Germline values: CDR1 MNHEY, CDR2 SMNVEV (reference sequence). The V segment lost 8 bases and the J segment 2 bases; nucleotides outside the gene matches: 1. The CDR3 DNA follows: TGTGCCAGCGGGACAGTCACAGATACGCAGTATTTT. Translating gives CASGTVTDTQYF.

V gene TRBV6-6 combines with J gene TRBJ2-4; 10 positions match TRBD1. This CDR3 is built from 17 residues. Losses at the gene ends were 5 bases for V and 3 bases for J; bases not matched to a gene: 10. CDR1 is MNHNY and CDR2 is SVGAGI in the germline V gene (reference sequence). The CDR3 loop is CASSPGTGAYSKNIQYF. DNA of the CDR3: TGTGCCAGCAGTCCCGGGACAGGGGCCTATAGCAAAAACATTCAGTACTTC.

The CDR3 loop is CASSLGLSGANVLTF. The CDR3 DNA reads TGTGCCAGCAGCTTGGGACTCTCTGGGGCCAACGTCCTGACTTTC. This chain connects TRBV5-4 to TRBJ2-6; D remains unclear. The germline CDR1 and CDR2 sequences are SGHNT and YYREEE (reference sequence). Trimming removed 0 bases from V and 0 bases from J, with 4 bases in between. This CDR3 contains 15 residues.

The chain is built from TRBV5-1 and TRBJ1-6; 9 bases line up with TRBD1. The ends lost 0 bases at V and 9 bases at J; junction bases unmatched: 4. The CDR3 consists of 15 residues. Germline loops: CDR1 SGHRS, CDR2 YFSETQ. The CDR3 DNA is TGCGCCAGCAGCTTGGAAGGGACAGGGAGTTCACCCCTCCACTTT. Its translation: CASSLEGTGSSPLHF.

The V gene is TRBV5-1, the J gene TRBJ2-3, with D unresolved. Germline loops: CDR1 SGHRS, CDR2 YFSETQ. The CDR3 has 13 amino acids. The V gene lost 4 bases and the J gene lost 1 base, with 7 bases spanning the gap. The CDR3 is CASSPPGTDTQYF. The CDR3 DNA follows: TGCGCCAGCAGCCCCCCAGGCACAGATACGCAGTATTTT.

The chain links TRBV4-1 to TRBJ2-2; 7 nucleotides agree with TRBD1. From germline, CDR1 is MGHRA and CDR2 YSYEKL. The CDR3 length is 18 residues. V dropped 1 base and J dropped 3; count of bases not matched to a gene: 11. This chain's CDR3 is CASSQGLIRDSDTGELFF. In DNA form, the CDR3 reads TGCGCCAGCAGCCAAGGTTTAATCCGGGACAGTGACACCGGGGAGCTGTTTTTT.

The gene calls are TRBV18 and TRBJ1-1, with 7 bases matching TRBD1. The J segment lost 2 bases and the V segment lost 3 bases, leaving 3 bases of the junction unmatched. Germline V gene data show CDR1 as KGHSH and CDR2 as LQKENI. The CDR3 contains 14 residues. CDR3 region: CASSPGQYNTEAFF. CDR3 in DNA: TGTGCCAGCTCACCGGGACAGTATAACACTGAAGCTTTCTTT.